This TCR beta chain was sequenced during a study of CD4 T cells in relation to SARS-CoV-2 and coronaviruses. Measured with immunoSEQ multiplex PCR; TCRdb has only the in-frame clones, and not every one. The table has about 11,000 clones, 75% to 85% seen once. This clone was counted a single time. The antigen remains undetermined. CDR1 KGHDR and CDR2 SFDVKD come from the germline V gene. This CDR3 region has 18 residues. The V gene end was trimmed by 5 bases and the J gene end by 2 bases; junction bases not matched to a gene: 13. CD4+ T cells from unexposed donors were obtained before the COVID-19 pandemic (2011-2018). Isolation of CD4+ T cells took place after less than 11 days in culture.

The source of this sequence is a human donor in good health. Sequencing was done on a sample of CD4+ T cells from PBMCs, cultured in vitro. The chain combines TRBV24-1 with TRBJ2-1; 8 bases fit TRBD2. The CDR3 DNA follows: TGTGCCACCAGTGCAGCGGGAGCCGTAGGGCGGGCCTACAATGAGCAGTTCTTC. Its protein product is CATSAAGAVGRAYNEQFF.